Below, 3 T cell receptor beta chains from the same sample are listed, as sequenced in a study of CD8 T cells in ankylosing spondylitis. TCRdb processed the 5' RACE reads anew with MiXCR; each CDR3 protein has one entry. The table has about 240,000 distinct CDR3 sequences, under 8.5% seen once; the top ten hold 4.8%. Sequencing used blood, either unsorted or a sorted T cell fraction (not recorded which). These receptors came from a female donor with ankylosing spondylitis or in good health (not recorded which).

This clonotype was recorded at least ten times. The chain couples TRBV5-1 to TRBJ2-3; 15 nucleotides agree with TRBD2. This CDR3 is built from 18 residues. The germline gives CDR1 SGHRS, CDR2 YFSETQ. Trimming removed 7 bases from V and 4 bases from J; junction bases left unmatched: 13. CDR3 DNA sequence: TGCGCCAGCTCTCAAGGACTAGCGGGAGGGCGGTGGGCAGATACGCAGTATTTT. It codes for CASSQGLAGGRWADTQYF.

This clonotype came up a few times. The rearrangement joins TRBV25-1 to TRBJ1-1; D not resolved. Trimming stripped 3 bases from V and 4 bases from J, with 6 bases between. This CDR3 region has 12 residues. Germline loops: CDR1 MGHDK, CDR2 SYGVNS. The CDR3 region is CASSDESTEAFF. The CDR3 DNA sequence: TGTGCCAGCAGTGATGAGTCCACTGAAGCTTTCTTT.

This clonotype was seen repeatedly, ten times or more. The genes are TRBV20-1 and TRBJ2-7; D may be TRBD1 (5 bases). Trimming took 6 bases from V and 2 from J, leaving 23 bases between them. CDR1 and CDR2 from the germline V gene are DFQATT and SNEGSKA (reference sequence). The CDR3 consists of 16 residues. The CDR3 is CSAPSPQGGDPYEQYF. CDR3 bases: TGCAGTGCCCCCAGCCCGCAGGGTGGGGATCCCTACGAGCAGTACTTC.